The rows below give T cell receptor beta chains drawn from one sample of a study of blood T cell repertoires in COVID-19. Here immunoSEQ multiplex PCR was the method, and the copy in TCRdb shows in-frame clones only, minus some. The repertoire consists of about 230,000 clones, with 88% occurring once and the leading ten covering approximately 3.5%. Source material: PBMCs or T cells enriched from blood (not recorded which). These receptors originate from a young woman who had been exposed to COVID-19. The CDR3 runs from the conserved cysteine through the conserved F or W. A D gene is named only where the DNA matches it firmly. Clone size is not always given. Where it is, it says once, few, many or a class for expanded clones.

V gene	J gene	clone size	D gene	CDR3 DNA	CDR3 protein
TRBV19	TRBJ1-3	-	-	TGTGCCAGTAGTATACCGCAGGGAATATCTGGAAACACCATATATTTT	CASSIPQGISGNTIYF
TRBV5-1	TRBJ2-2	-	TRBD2	TGCGCCAGCAGCTTGGTAGTGGGGACTAGCGGGAGAATGGTCCCCGGGGAGCTGTTTTTT	CASSLVVGTSGRMVPGELFF
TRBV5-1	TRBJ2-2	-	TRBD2	TGCGCCAGCAGCTTTGTTAGCGGGAGTAACGGGGAGCTGTTTTTT	CASSFVSGSNGELFF
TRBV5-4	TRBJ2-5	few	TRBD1	TGTGCCAGCAGCAAAGGGACAGCAAAAGAGACCCAGTACTTC	CASSKGTAKETQYF
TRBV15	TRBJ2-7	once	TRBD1	TGTGCCACCAGCAAGTCAGGGGGCTACGAGCAGTACTTC	CATSKSGGYEQYF
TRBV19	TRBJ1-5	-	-	TGTGCCAGTAGTAGAGGGACAACTTATAGCAATCAGCCCCAGCATTTT	CASSRGTTYSNQPQHF
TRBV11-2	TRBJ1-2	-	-	TGTGCCAGCAGCCCACTCCCTTACCCCAGCGGGAACTATGGCTACACCTTC	CASSPLPYPSGNYGYTF
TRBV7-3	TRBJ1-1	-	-	TGTGCCAGCAGCCAAGGACAGACGAACACTGAAGCTTTCTTT	CASSQGQTNTEAFF
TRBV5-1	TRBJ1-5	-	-	TGCGCCAGCAGCTTGGAACCCCGGGGAAGAGCTGAGCAGCCCCAGCATTTT	CASSLEPRGRAEQPQHF
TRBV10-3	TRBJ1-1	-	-	TGTGCCATCAGTAAGGGGGAAGGGGTTCGGTCTGAAGCTTTCTTT	CAISKGEGVRSEAFF
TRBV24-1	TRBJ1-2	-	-	TGTGCCACCAGTGAAAGCGGGATCTATGGCTACACCTTC	CATSESGIYGYTF
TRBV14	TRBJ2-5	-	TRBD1	TGTGCCAGCAGCCAAGATCTCCGTGTGACAGGGGGCGCGGAGACCCAGTACTTC	CASSQDLRVTGGAETQYF
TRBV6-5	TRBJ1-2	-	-	TGTGCCTGCCGTCTTCGGGGGAACTATGGCTACACCTTC	CACRLRGNYGYTF